The rows below give T cell receptor beta chains drawn from one sample of a study of blood T cell repertoires in COVID-19. Sequencing was performed with immunoSEQ multiplex PCR; in TCRdb, only in-frame clones are kept and a portion is missing. The top ten clones hold approximately 6.6% of a sample with about 220,000 clones, 60% to 85% of them seen once. The material sequenced was peripheral blood. The receptors come from a woman aged 70-85 years with acute or convalescent COVID-19. Both conserved end residues are trimmed from each CDR3.

TRBV29-1	12	SVAGGSNTGELF
TRBV7-3	13	ASSLTRGSNNEQF
TRBV9	12	ASGGQGNTGELF
TRBV6-5	13	ASSYTSGSAGELF
TRBV30	12	AWTGLPLTGELF
TRBV3-1/TRBV3-2	11	ASSQAGNEKLF
TRBV6-2/TRBV6-3	18	ASSYHSGRRGTRSTDTQY
TRBV6-7	14	ASSPRWTGNTDTQY
TRBV6-6	11	ASNLDGGNTIY
TRBV3-1/TRBV3-2	12	ASSQYGSNSPLH
TRBV11-3	10	ASSRYLNEQF
TRBV9	13	ASSSHEGAQETQY
TRBV29-1	13	SVADQGSGTGELF
TRBV7-2	13	ASRPAQGRGNTIY
TRBV6-5	12	ASTYGSFISEQY
TRBV25-1	8	ASEHYGYT
TRBV5-1	13	ASSLGGTGDYGYT
TRBV7-7	13	ASSDRGTSGGIQY
TRBV6-6	13	ASSYTGNVNTEAF
TRBV4-1	15	ASSQDDKRQWADTQY
TRBV30	13	AWGLAGGNQETQY
TRBV12-5	12	ASGLQGGREKLF
TRBV7-2	12	ASSTWDSIETQY
TRBV5-1	14	ASSFDRGLTGNTIY
TRBV5-1	12	ASAAGARREKLF
TRBV6-5	12	ASSLPGVAEKLF
TRBV24-1	14	ATSDPTSGGSNEQF
TRBV5-1	14	ASSSGDALPSYEQY
TRBV30	11	AWSQGRGETQY
TRBV7-2	15	ASSPAKWATHTDTQY
TRBV6-5	13	ASRSGGSLGVEQY
TRBV6-5	13	ASRPGTFMNTEAF
TRBV3-1/TRBV3-2	13	ASSRGGGRNTEAF
TRBV12-3/TRBV12-4	11	ASSQTAYNEQF
TRBV2	11	ASIPRSNYGYT
TRBV12-3/TRBV12-4	11	ASSSGGVGAQY
TRBV5-4	12	ASSLIPGLHGYT
TRBV7-9	15	ASNRGERGSGGETQY
TRBV15	13	ATSSRQGRGYEQY
TRBV2	12	ASSEGTGSQPQH